The clone carrying this TCR beta chain was found many times. This sample is drawn from a study of response to subunit inactivated influenza vaccine. CDR3 length: 13 residues. Germline CDR1 DFQATT, CDR2 SNEGSKA (reference sequence). V trimming: 8 bases; J trimming: 4 bases; junction bases outside the gene matches: 9. TCRdb re-derived calls from the RT-PCR reads in MiXCR, one entry per CDR3 protein. Among about 800,000 distinct CDR3 sequences, less than 25% were seen once, and the ten largest hold around 9.6%. Material: PBMCs from blood, obtained roughly 5 days after vaccination. The origin of this receptor is a man over 45 who received an inactivated influenza vaccine. The chain has TRBV20-1 and TRBJ2-3, with TRBD2 matching over 7 bases. CDR3 coding DNA: TGCAGTAAGCCGGGACTACTGTCAGATACGCAGTATTTT. Its protein is CSKPGLLSDTQYF.